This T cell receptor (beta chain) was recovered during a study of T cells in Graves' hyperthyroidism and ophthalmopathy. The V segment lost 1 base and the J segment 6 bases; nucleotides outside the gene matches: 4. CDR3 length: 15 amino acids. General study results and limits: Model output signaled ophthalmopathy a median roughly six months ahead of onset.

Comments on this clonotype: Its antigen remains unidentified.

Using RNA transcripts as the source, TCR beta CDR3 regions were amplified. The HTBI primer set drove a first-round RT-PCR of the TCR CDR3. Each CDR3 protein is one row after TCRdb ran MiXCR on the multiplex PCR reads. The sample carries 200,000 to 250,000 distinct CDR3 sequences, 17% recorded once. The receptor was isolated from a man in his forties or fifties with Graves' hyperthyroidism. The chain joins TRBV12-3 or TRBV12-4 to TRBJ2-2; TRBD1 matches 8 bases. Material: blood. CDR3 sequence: CASSLDRGVAGELFF. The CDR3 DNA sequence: TGTGCCAGCAGTTTAGACAGGGGGGTAGCCGGGGAGCTGTTTTTT.